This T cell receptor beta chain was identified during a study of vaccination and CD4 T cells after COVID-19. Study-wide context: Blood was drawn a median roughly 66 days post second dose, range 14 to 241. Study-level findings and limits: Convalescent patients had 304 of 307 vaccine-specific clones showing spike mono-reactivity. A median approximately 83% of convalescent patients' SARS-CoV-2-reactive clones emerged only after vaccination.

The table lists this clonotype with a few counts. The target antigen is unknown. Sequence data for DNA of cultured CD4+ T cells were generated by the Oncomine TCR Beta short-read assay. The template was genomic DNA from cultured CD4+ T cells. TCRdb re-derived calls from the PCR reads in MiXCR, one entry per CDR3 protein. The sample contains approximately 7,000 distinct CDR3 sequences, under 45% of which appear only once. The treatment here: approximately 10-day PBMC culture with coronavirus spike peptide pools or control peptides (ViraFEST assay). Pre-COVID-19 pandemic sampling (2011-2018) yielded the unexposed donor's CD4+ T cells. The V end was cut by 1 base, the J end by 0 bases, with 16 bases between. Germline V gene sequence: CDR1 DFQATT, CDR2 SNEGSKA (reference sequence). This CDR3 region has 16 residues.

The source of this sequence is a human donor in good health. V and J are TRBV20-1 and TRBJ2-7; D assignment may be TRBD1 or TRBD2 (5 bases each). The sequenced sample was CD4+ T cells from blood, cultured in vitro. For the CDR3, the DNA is TGCAGTGCTAGAGGTATAGGGACGTCGAGCTCCTACGAGCAGTACTTC. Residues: CSARGIGTSSSYEQYF.